Below, 2 T cell receptor beta chains from the same sample are listed, as sequenced in a study of cytotoxic CD8 clonotypes in ibrutinib-treated CLL (dated by TCRdb to 2020 to 2022). The receptor library was made with the immunoSEQ multiplex PCR assay. TCRdb obtained this table from immuneACCESS and retained in-frame rearrangements with V and J assigned. These tables miss some clones; where compared with another copy, unresolved V genes account for less than half of the shortfall, and the remainder is unexplained. Here the sample has hundreds of thousands of clones; 70% occur a single time. The ten largest account for 15% to 19% of the sample. The time point label here, explained by the study, means: 24 months on ibrutinib. Sequences were derived from PBMCs, sampled after 24 months of ibrutinib treatment. Every receptor here comes from a human donor with chronic lymphocytic leukemia.

The rearrangement links TRBV11-2 to TRBJ2-5; 8 bases fit TRBD1. The CDR3 loop spans 14 amino acids. Trimming cost V 2 bases and J 2 bases; bases outside gene matches: 1. CDR1 and CDR2 (germline): SGHAT, FQNNGV. The CDR3: CASSLRTGQETQYF. The CDR3 region has the DNA TGTGCCAGCAGCTTAAGGACAGGGCAAGAGACCCAGTACTTC.

This clone turned up a few times. This chain links TRBV11-2 with TRBJ2-5; no clear D gene. The germline V gene has CDR1 SGHAT and CDR2 FQNNGV. Trimming stripped 3 bases from V and 8 bases from J, with 22 bases between. CDR3 length: 16 amino acids. In DNA, the CDR3 is TGTGCCAGCAGCTTGAGTGGAACTATGGTGGCCGGCACCCAGTACTTC. It is translated as CASSLSGTMVAGTQYF.